The rows below give T cell receptor beta chains drawn from one sample of a study of T cells in Graves' hyperthyroidism and ophthalmopathy. Each CDR3 protein is one row after TCRdb ran MiXCR on the multiplex PCR reads. Of more than 350,000 distinct CDR3 sequences listed, around 13% are singletons. The sample comprised blood. Receptors originate from a woman aged 30 to 39 with Graves' ophthalmopathy. CDR3s leave out the opening cysteine and the closing phenylalanine or tryptophan. A D gene is named only where the DNA matches it firmly.

V	D	J	length	CDR3
TRBV20-1	TRBD2	TRBJ2-1	14	SARDRLAGGLGEQF
TRBV6-2/TRBV6-3	TRBD2	TRBJ2-3	11	ASSYVERGPQY
TRBV27	TRBD2	TRBJ2-1	12	ASHPGGPYNEQF
TRBV20-1	TRBD1	TRBJ2-5	12	SAGEGQGTETQY
TRBV28	NA	TRBJ1-5	15	AGSTAGGSRVNQPQH
TRBV9	TRBD1	TRBJ1-4	13	ASSVEGARDEKLF
TRBV6-1	NA	TRBJ2-1	13	ASNQQRGSYNEQF
TRBV7-6	TRBD2	TRBJ2-1	13	ASSPSAGTSYEQF
TRBV7-8	NA	TRBJ2-3	12	AISWGPSTDTQY
TRBV15	NA	TRBJ1-1	12	ATSPGAMNTEAF
TRBV4-1	TRBD2	TRBJ2-1	13	ASSQGTSGGFEQF
TRBV7-9	NA	TRBJ1-2	12	VSSLVGTSYGYT
TRBV7-2	TRBD2	TRBJ2-1	11	ASGGGGYNEQF
TRBV9	NA	TRBJ2-7	14	ASSASKTTARYEQY
TRBV7-2	NA	TRBJ2-7	14	ASSLESTGSSYEQY
TRBV7-9	NA	TRBJ1-3	11	ASSLQGIFTIY
TRBV5-1	NA	TRBJ1-2	12	ASSLEGGGSGYT
TRBV7-6	NA	TRBJ1-6	13	ASSQTLSYNSPLH
TRBV5-1	TRBD2	TRBJ2-5	12	ASSRGTRQETQY
TRBV6-5	NA	TRBJ2-1	15	ASSYGMGQIGVGEQF
TRBV5-5	NA	TRBJ2-1	12	ASSLYLPRAAQC
TRBV28	NA	TRBJ1-2	10	ASQGTPWGYT
TRBV12-3/TRBV12-4	TRBD2	TRBJ2-3	13	ASSLTGTTPDTQY
TRBV28	NA	TRBJ1-5	12	ATRAAGGNQPQH
TRBV14	TRBD1	TRBJ2-7	14	ASSQDWATGGYEQY
TRBV12-3/TRBV12-4	TRBD2	TRBJ2-1	14	ASSWTSGGVTNEQF